This T cell receptor beta chain comes out of a study of cytomegalovirus exposure and HLA in healthy donors. A multiplex PCR was run with 60 Vbeta primers and 13 Jbeta primers. Generated by immunoSEQ multiplex PCR, the TCRdb table keeps only in-frame clones and is missing some. The sample lists roughly 200,000 clones, 77% seen once, with around 3.5% in the top ten. Germline CDR1 MDHEN, CDR2 SYDVKM. The CDR3 is made up of 13 amino acids. V lost 8 bases to trimming and J lost 6 bases, with 11 bases between them. Sequencing was done on a sample of PBMCs. This chain joins TRBV28 and TRBJ1-6; tentative D call: TRBD1 (6 bases). The TCR was taken from a woman aged 55-69 years in good health and CMV-seropositive. The CDR3 loop is CASSGHTNSPLHF. The CDR3 DNA reads as TGTGCCAGCTCGGGACACACTAATTCACCCCTCCACTTT.